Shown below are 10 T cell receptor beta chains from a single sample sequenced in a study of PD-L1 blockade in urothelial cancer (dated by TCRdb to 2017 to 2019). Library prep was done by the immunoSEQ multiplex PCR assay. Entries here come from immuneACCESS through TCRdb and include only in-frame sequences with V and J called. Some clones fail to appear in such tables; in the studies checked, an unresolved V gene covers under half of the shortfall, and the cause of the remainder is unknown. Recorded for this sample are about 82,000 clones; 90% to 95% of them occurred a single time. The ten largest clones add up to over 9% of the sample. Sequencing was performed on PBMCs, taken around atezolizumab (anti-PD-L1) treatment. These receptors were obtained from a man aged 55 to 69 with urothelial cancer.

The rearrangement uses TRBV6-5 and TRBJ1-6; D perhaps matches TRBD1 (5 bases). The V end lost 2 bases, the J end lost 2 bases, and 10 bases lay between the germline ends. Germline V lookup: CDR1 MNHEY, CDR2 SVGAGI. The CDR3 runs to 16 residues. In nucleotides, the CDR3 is TGTGCCAGCAGTTACAATGGCAGGGCCTATAATTCACCCCTCCACTTT. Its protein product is CASSYNGRAYNSPLHF.

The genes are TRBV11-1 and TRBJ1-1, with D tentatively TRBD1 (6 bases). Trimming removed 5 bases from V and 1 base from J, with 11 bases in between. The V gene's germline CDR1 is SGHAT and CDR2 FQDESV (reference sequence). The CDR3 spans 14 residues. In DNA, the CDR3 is TGTGCCAGCAGCCTCGGACAGACGAACACTGAAGCTTTCTTT. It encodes CASSLGQTNTEAFF. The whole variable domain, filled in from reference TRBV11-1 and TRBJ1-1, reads EAEVAQSPRYKITEKSQAVAFWCDPISGHATLYWYRQILGQGPELLVQFQDESVVDDSQLPKDRFSAERLKGVDSTLKIQPAELGDSAMYLCASSLGQTNTEAFFGQGTRLTVV.

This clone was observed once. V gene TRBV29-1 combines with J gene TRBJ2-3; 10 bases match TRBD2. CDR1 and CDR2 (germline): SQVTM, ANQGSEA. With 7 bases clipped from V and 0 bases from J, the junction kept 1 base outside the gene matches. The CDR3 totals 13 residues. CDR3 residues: CSGTSGSTDTQYF. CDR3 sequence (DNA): TGCAGCGGGACTAGCGGAAGCACAGATACGCAGTATTTT.

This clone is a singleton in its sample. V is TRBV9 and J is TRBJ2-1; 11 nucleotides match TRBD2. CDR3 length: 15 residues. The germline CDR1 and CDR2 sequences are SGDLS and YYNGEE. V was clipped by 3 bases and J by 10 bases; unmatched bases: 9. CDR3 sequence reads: CASSALAGGSIEQFF. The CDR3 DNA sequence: TGTGCCAGCAGCGCTCTAGCGGGGGGATCAATCGAGCAGTTCTTC.

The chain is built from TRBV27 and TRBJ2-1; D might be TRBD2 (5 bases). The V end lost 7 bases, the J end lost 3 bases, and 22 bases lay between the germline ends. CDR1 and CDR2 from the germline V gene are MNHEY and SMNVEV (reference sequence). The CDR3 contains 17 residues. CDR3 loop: CASTLLGSGILYNEQFF. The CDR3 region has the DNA TGTGCCAGCACCCTACTCGGGTCGGGGATACTCTACAATGAGCAGTTCTTC.

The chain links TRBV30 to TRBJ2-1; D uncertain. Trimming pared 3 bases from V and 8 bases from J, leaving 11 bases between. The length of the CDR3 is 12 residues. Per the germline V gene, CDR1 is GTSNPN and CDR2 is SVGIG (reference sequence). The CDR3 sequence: CAWSSRWDEQFF. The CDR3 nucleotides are TGTGCCTGGAGCTCTAGGTGGGATGAGCAGTTCTTC.

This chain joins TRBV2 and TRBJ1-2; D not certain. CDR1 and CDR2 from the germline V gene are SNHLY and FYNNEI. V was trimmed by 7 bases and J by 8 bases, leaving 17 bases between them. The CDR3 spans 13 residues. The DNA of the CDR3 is TGTGCCAGCACCCAACTTGAAGGAGGAGGCTACACCTTC. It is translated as CASTQLEGGGYTF.

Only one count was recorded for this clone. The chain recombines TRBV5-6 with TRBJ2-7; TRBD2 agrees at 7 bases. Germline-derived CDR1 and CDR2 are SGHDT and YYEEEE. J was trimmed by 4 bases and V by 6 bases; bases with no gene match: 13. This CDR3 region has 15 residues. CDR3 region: CASIPSGVGEYEQYF. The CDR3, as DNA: TGTGCCAGCATCCCTAGCGGCGTTGGGGAGTACGAGCAGTACTTC.

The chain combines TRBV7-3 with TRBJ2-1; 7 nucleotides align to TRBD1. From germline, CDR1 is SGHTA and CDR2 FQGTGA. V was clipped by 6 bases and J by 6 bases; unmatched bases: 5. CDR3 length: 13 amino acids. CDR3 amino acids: CASRLTGRNEQFF. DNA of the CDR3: TGTGCCAGCAGACTGACAGGGCGCAATGAGCAGTTCTTC.

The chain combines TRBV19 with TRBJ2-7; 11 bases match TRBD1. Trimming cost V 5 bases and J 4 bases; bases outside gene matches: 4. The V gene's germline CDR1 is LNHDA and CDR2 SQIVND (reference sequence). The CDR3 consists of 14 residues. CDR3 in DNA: TGTGCCAGTAGTTGGGGACAGGGGGTTTACGAGCAGTACTTC. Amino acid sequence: CASSWGQGVYEQYF.